Sequencing of this TCR beta chain was carried out in a study of OX40 agonist ivuxolimab in advanced cancers. This table comes from immunoSEQ multiplex PCR, and its TCRdb copy is limited to in-frame clones, with some not included. Among about 84,000 clones listed, around 94% were seen once. With 6 bases clipped from V and 3 bases from J, the junction kept 19 bases outside the gene matches. The germline CDR1 and CDR2 sequences are WSHSY and SAAADI. This CDR3 spans 19 amino acids. The origin of this receptor is an adult with an advanced solid tumor such as melanoma, head and neck, liver or kidney cancer. This material consisted of CD4+ or CD8+ T cells sorted from blood, taken in a trial of the OX40 agonist ivuxolimab. The rearrangement uses TRBV10-2 and TRBJ1-1; 10 bases are shared with TRBD1. Here the CDR3 reads CASSKAPGQGLPEDTEAFF. As DNA, the CDR3 is TGCGCCAGCAGCAAAGCCCCGGGACAGGGGTTGCCCGAGGACACTGAAGCTTTCTTT.